This T cell receptor (beta chain) stems from a study of T cells in localized non-small cell lung cancer. General study findings and limits: Researchers found a median around 61 of the top 100 tumor clones in adjacent lung. T cell clonality was highest in uninvolved adjacent lung, above tumor. Those with higher blood T cell density had longer overall survival.

Here immunoSEQ multiplex PCR was the method, and the copy in TCRdb shows in-frame clones only, minus some. Here the sample spans about 78,000 clones, about 83% being singletons. This CDR3 contains 14 residues. With V trimmed by 1 base and J by 7 bases, 4 bases remained unmatched. CDR1 is LNHDA, CDR2 SQIVND, per germline (reference sequence). Turning to this clone: Its cognate antigen is unknown.

This clonotype was sampled from a man aged 35 to 69 with stage I lung adenocarcinoma. The V gene is TRBV19, the J gene TRBJ1-5; 7 nucleotides line up with TRBD1. Here the sequenced sample was peripheral blood, taken before any cancer treatment. The CDR3 DNA sequence: TGTGCCAGTAGTATAGTAAAGGGGGCGCAGCCCCAGCATTTT. Translation: CASSIVKGAQPQHF.